This record covers a single TCR beta chain. Antigen specificity is unknown. Using immunoSEQ multiplex PCR, the repertoire was profiled, and TCRdb retains in-frame clones only, with some absent. The table lists 65,000 to 100,000 clones, 92% of them singletons. This entry belongs to a study of graft-versus-host responses after intestinal transplantation. Whole-study context: Tacrolimus and steroids were given for three to four years to all recipients after anti-thymocyte globulin induction. General study results and limits: The study found high graft-versus-host to host-versus-graft clonal ratios in allografts of patients with graft-donor T cell macrochimerism. HvG clone declines early post-transplant were associated with peak circulating GvH levels. Detected in recipient marrow were GvH clones, some of which were first observed in ileum or blood.

CDR3 length: 16 residues. Germline V gene lookup returns CDR1 LNHDA and CDR2 SQIVND (reference sequence). Germline trimming cut 3 bases from V and 1 base from J; bases unmatched to any gene: 8. This specimen was unstimulated CD8+ T cells sorted from spleen or lymph node cells, taken before transplant. This receptor was taken from a human donor who was the organ donor for an intestinal transplant. J is TRBJ2-7 and V is TRBV19; 8 nucleotides match TRBD2. The CDR3 nucleotides are TGTGCCAGTAGTATCGGGGGGGGACTTTCTTCCTACGAGCAGTACTTC. It encodes CASSIGGGLSSYEQYF.